These 31 T cell receptor beta chains were sequenced from one sample in a study of control samples from healthy donors and cancer patients. Sequencing was performed with immunoSEQ multiplex PCR; in TCRdb, only in-frame clones are kept and a portion is missing. The sample has over 80,000 clones; roughly four fifths are singletons. The sample taken for sequencing was blood. The origin of the receptors is a man in his sixties in good health.

This chain joins TRBV6-1 and TRBJ2-1, with unresolved D. The CDR3 has 14 residues. The germline CDR1 and CDR2 sequences are MNHNS and SASEGT. The V end lost 3 bases, the J end lost 0 bases, and 6 bases lay between the germline ends. The DNA for the CDR3 is TGTGCCAGCAGTGACATACTCTCCTACAATGAGCAGTTCTTC. This gives the protein CASSDILSYNEQFF.

V and J are TRBV7-6 and TRBJ1-6; D gene ambiguous. Germline CDR1 is SGHVS and CDR2 is FNYEAQ. V dropped 1 base and J dropped 16 bases, with 11 bases sitting between them. The CDR3 has 12 amino acids. The CDR3 DNA is TGTGCCAGCAGCTTAGAAAGAGGGCCTCTCCACTTT. It translates to CASSLERGPLHF.

The V and J genes are TRBV6-5 and TRBJ2-6; 7 bases are shared with TRBD1. Per germline, CDR1 MNHEY and CDR2 SVGAGI. CDR3 length: 16 residues. Trimming at V came to 2 bases and at J to 0 bases, leaving 1 base not matched to a gene. The CDR3 DNA follows: TGTGCCAGCAGTTACCGGACAGGCTCTGGGGCCAACGTCCTGACTTTC. It specifies CASSYRTGSGANVLTF.

The chain combines TRBV30 with TRBJ2-5, with 12 bases aligning to TRBD2. V was pared by 0 bases and J by 5 bases, with 7 bases of the junction left unmatched. The CDR3 runs to 16 residues. The germline V gene has CDR1 GTSNPN and CDR2 SVGIG (reference sequence). The CDR3 region has the DNA TGTGCCTGGAGTGTAGGGGCTAGCGGGAGGGGTGAGACCCAGTACTTC. This codes for CAWSVGASGRGETQYF.

This chain links TRBV30 with TRBJ1-5; D remains unclear. CDR1 is GTSNPN and CDR2 is SVGIG in the germline V gene (reference sequence). V shed 2 bases and J shed 3 bases, with 11 bases lying between them. This CDR3 is 14 amino acids long. The CDR3 loop reads CAWSSRPLNQPQHF. DNA of the CDR3: TGTGCCTGGAGTTCGCGGCCTCTCAATCAGCCCCAGCATTTT. Full variable domain (outside the CDR3, taken from reference TRBV30 and TRBJ1-5): SQTIHQWPATLVQPVGSPLSLECTVEGTSNPNLYWYRQAAGRGLQLLFYSVGIGQISSEVPQNLSASRPQDRQFILSSKKLLLSDSGFYLCAWSSRPLNQPQHFGDGTRLSIL.

V usage is TRBV5-1 and J usage is TRBJ2-1; 7 bases are a match to TRBD1. Looked up from germline, CDR1 is SGHRS and CDR2 is YFSETQ. This CDR3 is built from 13 residues. V shed 4 bases and J 6 bases; nucleotides not matched to a gene: 4. The CDR3 region has the DNA TGCGCCAGCAGCCTAAGACAGGGCAATGAGCAGTTCTTC. Amino acids: CASSLRQGNEQFF.

The chain joins TRBV24-1 to TRBJ2-2; TRBD1 matches at 10 bases. This CDR3 has 16 residues. V shed 4 bases and J 2 bases; nucleotides not matched to a gene: 3. Per germline, CDR1 KGHDR and CDR2 SFDVKD. CDR3 region: CATSDRDRGNTGELFF. The CDR3 coding sequence is TGTGCCACCAGTGACCGGGACAGGGGAAACACCGGGGAGCTGTTTTTT.

The rearrangement joins TRBV20-1 to TRBJ2-5; D is undetermined. Trimming cost V 0 bases and J 7 bases, with 6 bases left between them. CDR1 and CDR2 from the germline V gene are DFQATT and SNEGSKA (reference sequence). The CDR3 totals 11 residues. CDR3 amino acids: CSARDHLTQYF. As DNA, the CDR3 is TGCAGTGCTAGAGATCACTTGACCCAGTACTTC.

V usage is TRBV11-2 and J usage is TRBJ2-2; D may be TRBD2 (5 bases). Germline V gives CDR1 SGHAT, CDR2 FQNNGV. Deletions cut 1 base from V and 7 bases from J, with 13 bases between. CDR3 length: 15 amino acids. This CDR3 reads CASSLGIRGFGELFF. The CDR3 DNA sequence: TGTGCCAGCAGCTTAGGGATTCGGGGTTTCGGGGAGCTGTTTTTT. Full variable domain (outside the CDR3, taken from reference TRBV11-2 and TRBJ2-2): EAGVAQSPRYKIIEKRQSVAFWCNPISGHATLYWYQQILGQGPKLLIQFQNNGVVDDSQLPKDRFSAERLKGVDSTLKIQPAKLEDSAVYLCASSLGIRGFGELFFGEGSRLTVL.

The rearrangement links TRBV27 to TRBJ2-2; TRBD2 aligns across 7 bases. The germline V gene encodes CDR1 MNHEY and CDR2 SMNVEV (reference sequence). The V gene end was trimmed by 7 bases and the J gene end by 7 bases; junction bases not matched to a gene: 15. The CDR3 runs to 16 residues. CDR3 nucleotide sequence: TGTGCCAGCACCCCCCTCTTGCAACTAGCGATCGGGGAGCTGTTTTTT. Its protein is CASTPLLQLAIGELFF.

The genes are TRBV2 and TRBJ2-5; D possibly corresponds to TRBD1 (6 bases). This CDR3 is built from 11 residues. CDR1 is SNHLY and CDR2 is FYNNEI in the germline V gene. Trimming removed 6 bases from V and 4 bases from J, with 6 bases in between. CDR3 sequence (DNA): TGTGCCAGCAGACAGGGAGAGACCCAGTACTTC. It codes for CASRQGETQYF.

This chain uses TRBV27 with TRBJ1-3, with D possibly TRBD1 on 5 matching bases. Trimming cost V 9 bases and J 2 bases, with 26 bases left between them. Looked up from germline, CDR1 is MNHEY and CDR2 is SMNVEV (reference sequence). This CDR3 comprises 18 residues. For the CDR3, the DNA is TGTGCCAGTAATTCCGGGCCCTACTCGGGGGAGACTGGAAACACCATATATTTT. Translating gives CASNSGPYSGETGNTIYF.

The V call is TRBV14, the J call TRBJ2-7; TRBD1 is a possible D gene (6 bases). V was pared by 8 bases and J by 5 bases, with 13 bases between. The germline V gene has CDR1 SGHDN and CDR2 FVKESK. The CDR3 length is 12 residues. As DNA, the CDR3 is TGTGCCAGCTACGGGGACACCCACGAGCAGTACTTC. Encoded protein: CASYGDTHEQYF.

The chain has TRBV10-3 and TRBJ1-3; 8 positions match TRBD1. The CDR3 is 16 residues long. The germline CDR1 and CDR2 sequences are ENHRY and SYGVKD. V shed 6 bases and J 0 bases; nucleotides not matched to a gene: 7. CDR3 sequence: CAISTTGASSGNTIYF. In DNA, the CDR3 is TGTGCCATCAGCACGACAGGGGCCTCCTCTGGAAACACCATATATTTT.

This chain links TRBV24-1 with TRBJ1-1, with D unresolved. Germline CDR1 KGHDR, CDR2 SFDVKD. This CDR3 has 13 residues. The germline V and J ends were trimmed by 4 bases and 1 base, with 6 bases remaining between them. The CDR3 nucleotides read TGTGCCACCAGTGACCGGGGGAACACTGAAGCTTTCTTT. Protein product: CATSDRGNTEAFF.

On this clone itself: This same CDR3 is encoded by further DNA sequences in the sample. The V and J genes are TRBV18 and TRBJ2-5; the D is unclear. Germline lookup yields CDR1 KGHSH and CDR2 LQKENI. The CDR3 consists of 14 residues. The V and J ends lost 0 bases and 4 bases respectively, with 9 bases between them. CDR3 residues: CASSPPTTRETQYF. The CDR3 bases are TGTGCCAGCTCACCACCCACTACCCGAGAGACCCAGTACTTC.

J is TRBJ1-2 and V is TRBV7-3; TRBD1 aligns across 11 bases. The CDR3 has 16 residues. V gave up 5 bases and J gave up 8 bases; unmatched junction bases: 13. Germline CDR1 reads SGHTA; CDR2 reads FQGTGA. CDR3 loop: CASSPEGQGALRGYTF. Written as DNA, the CDR3 is TGTGCCAGCAGCCCAGAAGGACAGGGGGCGCTTCGGGGCTACACCTTC.

This chain joins TRBV6-2 or TRBV6-3 and TRBJ2-5, with a tentative D call TRBD1 (6 bases). In germline, CDR1 is MNHEY, CDR2 SVGEGT. Trimming took 5 bases from V and 2 from J, leaving 24 bases between them. This CDR3 comprises 18 residues. DNA of the CDR3: TGTGCCAGCAGTCAGGGGATAGGAGGCTTACCCAAGCAAGAGACCCAGTACTTC. Protein product: CASSQGIGGLPKQETQYF.

This chain connects TRBV6-5 to TRBJ1-1, with D unclear. This CDR3 is 14 amino acids long. Germline V gene sequence: CDR1 MNHEY, CDR2 SVGAGI. V lost 2 bases to trimming and J lost 4 bases, with 11 bases between them. The CDR3 sequence is CASSYRRQITEAFF. Written as DNA, the CDR3 is TGTGCCAGCAGTTACCGGCGGCAGATCACTGAAGCTTTCTTT.

V is TRBV19 and J is TRBJ2-7; 10 bases agree with TRBD1. The CDR3 has 14 amino acids. The junction had 11 bases not matched to a gene; V was cut back by 10 bases and J by 5 bases. Germline loops: CDR1 LNHDA, CDR2 SQIVND (reference sequence). In DNA form, the CDR3 reads TGTGCCACTACTGAAACCGGGACAGGGGACGAGCAGTACTTC. It specifies CATTETGTGDEQYF.

The chain has TRBV6-2 or TRBV6-3 and TRBJ1-2; D might be TRBD1 (6 bases). V was trimmed by 6 bases and J by 7 bases, leaving 15 bases between them. The CDR3 has 13 residues. Germline loops: CDR1 MNHEY, CDR2 SVGEGT. CDR3 sequence reads: CASSRGQELGYTF. CDR3 nucleotide sequence: TGTGCCAGCAGCCGGGGGCAGGAGCTTGGCTACACCTTC.

The rearrangement links TRBV30 to TRBJ2-1, with D hard to call. Trimming stripped 1 base from V and 10 bases from J, with 14 bases between. The germline CDR1 and CDR2 sequences are GTSNPN and SVGIG (reference sequence). CDR3 length: 13 amino acids. The CDR3, as DNA: TGTGCCTGGAGTGGGAACTCTCGGGCGGAGCAGTTCTTC. As protein: CAWSGNSRAEQFF.

The rearrangement joins TRBV5-1 to TRBJ2-7; TRBD2 might be the D (6 bases). The germline V gene encodes CDR1 SGHRS and CDR2 YFSETQ. This CDR3 is 14 amino acids long. The V end lost 8 bases, the J end lost 3 bases, and 18 bases lay between the germline ends. CDR3 loop: CASTWTGDGYEQYF. CDR3 nucleotide sequence: TGCGCCAGTACCTGGACGGGAGATGGCTACGAGCAGTACTTC.

This chain joins TRBV6-1 and TRBJ1-2, with a possible D match to TRBD1 (6 bases). CDR1 MNHNS and CDR2 SASEGT come from the germline V gene. Trimming removed 0 bases from V and 3 bases from J, with 8 bases in between. The CDR3 consists of 14 residues. In DNA, the CDR3 is TGTGCCAGCAGTGAAGCCGGACAGCACTATGGCTACACCTTC. Protein sequence: CASSEAGQHYGYTF.

The chain has TRBV12-3 or TRBV12-4 and TRBJ2-7; D is uncertain. V lost 3 bases and J 2 bases, leaving 8 bases between the germline ends. This CDR3 is 13 amino acids long. CDR3 DNA: TGTGCCAGCAGTTTGGTCCCCACCTACGAGCAGTACTTC. Translating it yields CASSLVPTYEQYF.

The chain has TRBV30 and TRBJ1-2; 9 bases match TRBD1. Germline lookup yields CDR1 GTSNPN and CDR2 SVGIG (reference sequence). This CDR3 has 13 residues. After removal of 1 base from V and 6 bases from J, the junction contained 3 bases not matched to a gene. CDR3 sequence: CAWSATGGDGYTF. The CDR3 DNA is TGTGCCTGGAGTGCTACAGGGGGCGATGGCTACACCTTC.

This clone was seen more than once but under ten times. The genes are TRBV5-4 and TRBJ2-7; a possible D gene is TRBD1 (6 bases). CDR1 SGHNT and CDR2 YYREEE come from the germline V gene (reference sequence). CDR3 size: 14 residues. V shed 2 bases and J shed 3 bases, with 12 bases lying between them. The CDR3 spells CASSLADRGYEQYF. CDR3 bases: TGTGCCAGCAGCTTAGCGGACAGAGGCTACGAGCAGTACTTC. The variable domain in full, with the rest retrieved from reference TRBV5-4 and TRBJ2-7, is ETGVTQSPTHLIKTRGQQVTLRCSSQSGHNTVSWYQQALGQGPQFIFQYYREEENGRGNFPPRFSGLQFPNYSSELNVNALELDDSALYLCASSLADRGYEQYFGPGTRLTVT.

The count of this clone is one. The V and J genes are TRBV5-1 and TRBJ2-3; 9 positions match TRBD1. CDR3 length equals 17 residues. J lost 2 bases, V lost 2 bases, and 9 bases had no gene match. Germline CDR1 and CDR2: SGHRS and YFSETQ. As DNA, the CDR3 is TGCGCCAGCAGCTTTATCGGGACAGGGAAATCCACAGATACGCAGTATTTT. Protein: CASSFIGTGKSTDTQYF.

The J gene is TRBJ1-6, the V gene TRBV19; D perhaps matches TRBD1 (5 bases). Germline assignment: CDR1 LNHDA and CDR2 SQIVND (reference sequence). V gave up 4 bases and J gave up 6 bases, with 13 bases separating them. The CDR3 covers 15 residues. The CDR3 here is CASSNNRRLNSPLHF. In nucleotides, the CDR3 is TGTGCCAGTAGTAATAACAGGCGGCTTAATTCACCCCTCCACTTT.

The sample holds one count of this clone. The chain links TRBV15 to TRBJ2-3, with TRBD2 matching 7 bases. The CDR3 sequence is 15 residues long. V dropped 2 bases and J dropped 1; count of bases not matched to a gene: 3. Germline V CDR1 and CDR2: LNHNV, YYDKDF (reference sequence). The CDR3 DNA follows: TGTGCCACCAGCAGATCTAGCGGTCGCACAGATACGCAGTATTTT. Amino acids: CATSRSSGRTDTQYF.

The gene calls are TRBV12-3 or TRBV12-4 and TRBJ1-2; D perhaps matches TRBD1 (5 bases). Trimming took off 1 base at V and 8 bases at J, with 11 bases between the two ends. This CDR3 region has 13 residues. The CDR3 region has the DNA TGTGCCAGCAGTTTAGGTGCGGGGCTGGGCTACACCTTC. Encoded protein: CASSLGAGLGYTF.